What follows is one T cell receptor (beta chain) and its context. Its recognized antigen is unknown. The read falls 3 residues short of the CDR3 end, and the missing part is taken from the germline J gene. Every participant had a single incident cervical HPV16 infection, and prevalent HPV16 infections were excluded. Cervical HPV DNA was detected by MY09/MY11 PCR, and genotyping was performed by dot-blot hybridization. Fifteen mL of heparinized blood were centrifuged, and the buffy coat was split into aliquots, frozen at -30 degrees C, and then kept at -80 degrees C. Genomic DNA was extracted from buffy coat specimens using QIAGEN kits. TCR beta CDR3 regions were amplified by multiplex PCR using the immunoSEQ assay from an average of about 1,200 ng genomic DNA per sample. Primer bias was corrected in the assay by using a complete synthetic TCR repertoire to establish an amplification baseline. The amplicons were sequenced on the Illumina platform. In the authors' own workflow: Error correction of the sequences involved clustering with frequency ratios plus a modified nearest-neighbor algorithm, after which the sequences were analyzed in the immunoSEQ Analyzer using IMGT gene definitions. At each rarefaction depth, TCR richness and evenness were averaged across 20 rarefaction repeats, and any sample with fewer sequences than the depth was left out. Wilcoxon rank sum tests with FDR correction were used to compare relative abundances of V, D and J genes between the groups. An intraclass correlation of roughly 96% for TCR richness and an average of roughly 76% across some 69 gene segments were obtained from the blinded duplicates. TCRdb holds this immuneACCESS table with in-frame rearrangements only. Some clones are missing; in checked studies, unresolved V genes explain under half, and the rest has no known cause. The DNA gave D and trimming, while V, J and clone size come from that table. The sample has about 39,000 clones on record. The ten largest clones take up less than 6% of the sample.

The germline V gene sets CDR1 to MNHNS and CDR2 to SASEGT. The CDR3, cysteine through phenylalanine, is 17 amino acids long. Only the CDR3 bases that were read are kept: 42 of them, in frame from base 1. V ends up 2 bases short and J 6 bases short, with an unmatched junction base count of 9. The record originates from a study of T cells in women clearing cervical HPV infection (dated by TCRdb to the late 2010s). Background on the whole study: The cases were 25 to 30 women with histologically confirmed HPV16-related CIN3 or worse, and 2 of these cases were invasive cancers. Cases had a median age of approximately 35 years compared with 38 to 40 for controls, and baseline characteristics showed no significant differences between the groups. The 20 to 25 controls were women who cleared a single incident HPV16 infection within 12 months without developing precancer or cancer. Quality controls consisted of five blinded duplicates per group, for a total of some 60 samples made up of about 50 participants and ten or so replicates. The parent cohort enrolled 10,049 women aged 18 or older in Guanacaste, Costa Rica, during about 1992 to 1995 and followed them for around 7 years. Nested within Costa Rica's Guanacaste HPV Natural History Study, an exploratory proof-of-principle case-control study compared TCR repertoires across cervical HPV16 outcomes. For cases, the median interval between lesion detection and blood sampling was around 140 days, with an interquartile range of roughly 80 to 200 days. HLA typing was available for only a few women, so HLA type could not be excluded as a confounder. Blood from cases was drawn at the visit where the lesion was first identified, while blood from controls was drawn once the infection was no longer detected. Cases were matched to controls by age within five years and by the year the sample was collected.

Summary of the overall study and its limitations: Because the number of T cells per sample was unknown, the richness differences could reflect varying T-cell content rather than repertoire biology. TRBV6-7 relative abundance was lower in cases than in controls (roughly 0.11% versus 0.16%; Bonferroni P = 0.0008). By combining richness with V gene abundances, random forest classifiers separated cases from controls with an estimated AUC of just over 0.8. Across sequencing depths, CIN3+ cases showed significantly higher TCR repertoire richness than controls, but evenness did not differ between the groups. The cross-sectional design could not show whether associations preceded infection or resulted from it; effector/memory subsets and HPV-specific T cells were not isolated.

The source material was blood buffy coat. This TCR derives from a woman aged 18 to 75 with a cervical HPV16 infection that either progressed to CIN3+ or cleared (not recorded which). The chain is made from TRBV6-1 and TRBJ2-5; a stretch of 13 junction bases matches TRBD2. The CDR3 amino acid sequence is: CASSESRLAGGGKTQYF. The CDR3 bases that were read are TGTGCCAGCAGTGAATCCCGACTAGCGGGAGGAGGAAAGACC.